Included here is one T cell receptor beta chain sequence, with context. What it recognizes is unknown. TCR beta VDJ and CDR3 profiling used genomic DNA as template. Each CDR3 protein gets one entry after TCRdb re-called the reads with MiXCR. The sample has over 45,000 distinct CDR3 sequences; around 73% are singletons. There are 11 residues in the CDR3. J gave up 10 bases and V 6 bases, and 6 bases lay outside the gene matches. Per the germline V gene, CDR1 is SQVTM and CDR2 is ANQGSEA. These data come from a study of CD8+CD57+ T cells in acquired aplastic anemia. For the study at large: DNA recovered from sorted CD4+ and CD8+ cells had a mean of around 3.3 ug. Read counts for CD4+ cells (from healthy donors) averaged around 10 million. Overall study results and limits: CD8+ Simpson's diversity showed no significant patient-control difference. In common between the patients and the controls were some 28 CD8+ CDR3 sequences.

The sequence derives from a human donor in good health, serving as a control. The J gene is TRBJ1-1, the V gene TRBV29-1; 9 bases align to TRBD1. Sequenced input: sorted CD4+, CD8+, or CD8+CD57+ T cells (not recorded which) from PBMCs. The CDR3 spells CSVPKQGAAFF. The CDR3 DNA reads TGCAGCGTCCCGAAACAGGGGGCAGCTTTCTTT.